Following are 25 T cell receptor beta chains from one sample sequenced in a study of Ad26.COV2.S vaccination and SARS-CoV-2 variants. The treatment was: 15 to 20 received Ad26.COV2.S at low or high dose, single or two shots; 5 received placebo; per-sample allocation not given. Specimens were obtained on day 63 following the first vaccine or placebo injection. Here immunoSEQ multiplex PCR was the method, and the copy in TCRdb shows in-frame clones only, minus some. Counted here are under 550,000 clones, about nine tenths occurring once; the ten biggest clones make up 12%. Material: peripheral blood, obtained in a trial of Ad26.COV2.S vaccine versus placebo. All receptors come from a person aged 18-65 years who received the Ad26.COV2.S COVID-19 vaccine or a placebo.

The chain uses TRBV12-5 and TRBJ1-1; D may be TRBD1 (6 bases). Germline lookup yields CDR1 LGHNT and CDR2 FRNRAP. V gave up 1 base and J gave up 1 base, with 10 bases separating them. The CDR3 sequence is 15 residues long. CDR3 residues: CASGLGVQGNTEAFF. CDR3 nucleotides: TGTGCTAGTGGTTTGGGGGTACAGGGGAACACTGAAGCTTTCTTT.

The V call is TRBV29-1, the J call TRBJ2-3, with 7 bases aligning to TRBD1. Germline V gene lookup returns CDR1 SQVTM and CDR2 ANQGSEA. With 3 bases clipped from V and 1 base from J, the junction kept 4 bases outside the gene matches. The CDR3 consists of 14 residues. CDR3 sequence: CSVDRGPRTDTQYF. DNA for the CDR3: TGCAGCGTTGATAGGGGGCCCCGCACAGATACGCAGTATTTT.

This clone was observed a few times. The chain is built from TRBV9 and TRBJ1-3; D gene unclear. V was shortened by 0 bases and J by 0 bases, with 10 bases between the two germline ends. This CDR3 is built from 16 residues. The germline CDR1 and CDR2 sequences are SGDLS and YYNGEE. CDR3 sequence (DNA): TGTGCCAGCAGCGTAGGAAGCCTCAGCTCTGGAAACACCATATATTTT. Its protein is CASSVGSLSSGNTIYF.

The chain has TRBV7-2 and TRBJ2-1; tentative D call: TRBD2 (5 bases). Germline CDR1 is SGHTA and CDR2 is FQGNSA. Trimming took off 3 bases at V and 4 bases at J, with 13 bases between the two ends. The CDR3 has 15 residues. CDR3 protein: CASSLSGSPYNEQFF. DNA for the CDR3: TGTGCCAGCAGCTTGAGTGGGAGCCCTTACAATGAGCAGTTCTTC. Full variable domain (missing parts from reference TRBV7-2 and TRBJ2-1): GAGVSQSPSNKVTEKGKDVELRCDPISGHTALYWYRQSLGQGLEFLIYFQGNSAPDKSGLPSDRFSAERTGGSVSTLTIQRTQQEDSAVYLCASSLSGSPYNEQFFGPGTRLTVL.

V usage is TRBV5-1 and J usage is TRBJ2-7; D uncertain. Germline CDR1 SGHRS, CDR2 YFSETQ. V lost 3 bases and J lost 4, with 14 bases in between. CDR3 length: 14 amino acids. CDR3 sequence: CASSSTPAGYEQYF. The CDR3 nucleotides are TGCGCCAGCAGCTCGACTCCCGCTGGGTACGAGCAGTACTTC. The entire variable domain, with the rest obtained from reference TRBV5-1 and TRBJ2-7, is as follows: KAGVTQTPRYLIKTRGQQVTLSCSPISGHRSVSWYQQTPGQGLQFLFEYFSETQRNKGNFPGRFSGRQFSNSRSEMNVSTLELGDSALYLCASSSTPAGYEQYFGPGTRLTVT.

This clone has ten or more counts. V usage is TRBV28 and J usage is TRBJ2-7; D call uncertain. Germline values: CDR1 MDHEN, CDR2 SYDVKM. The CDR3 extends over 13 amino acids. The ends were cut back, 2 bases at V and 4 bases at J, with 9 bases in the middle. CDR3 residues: CASSLPGMYEQYF. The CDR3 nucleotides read TGTGCCAGCAGTTTACCTGGGATGTACGAGCAGTACTTC.

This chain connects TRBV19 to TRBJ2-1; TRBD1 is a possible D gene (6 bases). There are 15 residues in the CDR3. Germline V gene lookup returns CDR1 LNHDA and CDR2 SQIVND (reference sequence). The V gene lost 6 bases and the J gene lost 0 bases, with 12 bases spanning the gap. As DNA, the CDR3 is TGTGCCAGTAGAGTACAGGGCTTCTCCTACAATGAGCAGTTCTTC. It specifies CASRVQGFSYNEQFF.

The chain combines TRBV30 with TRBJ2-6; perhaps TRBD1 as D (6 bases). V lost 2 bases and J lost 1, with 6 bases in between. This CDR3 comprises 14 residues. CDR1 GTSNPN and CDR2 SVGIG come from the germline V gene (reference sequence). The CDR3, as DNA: TGTGCCTGGAGTACAGGGTCTGGGGCCAACGTCCTGACTTTC. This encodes CAWSTGSGANVLTF. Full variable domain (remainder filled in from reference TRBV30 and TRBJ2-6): SQTIHQWPATLVQPVGSPLSLECTVEGTSNPNLYWYRQAAGRGLQLLFYSVGIGQISSEVPQNLSASRPQDRQFILSSKKLLLSDSGFYLCAWSTGSGANVLTFGAGSRLTVL.

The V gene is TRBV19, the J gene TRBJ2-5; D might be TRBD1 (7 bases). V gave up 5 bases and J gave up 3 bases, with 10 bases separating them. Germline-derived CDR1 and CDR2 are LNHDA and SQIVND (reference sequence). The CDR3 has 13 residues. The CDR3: CASSRRGEETQYF. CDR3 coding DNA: TGTGCCAGTAGTCGCAGGGGGGAAGAGACCCAGTACTTC.

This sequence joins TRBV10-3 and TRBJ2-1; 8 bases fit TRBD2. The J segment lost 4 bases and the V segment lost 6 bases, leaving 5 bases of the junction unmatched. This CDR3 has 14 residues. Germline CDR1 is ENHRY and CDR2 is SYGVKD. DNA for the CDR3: TGTGCCATCAGGGCGGGGGGTGAGTACAATGAGCAGTTCTTC. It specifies CAIRAGGEYNEQFF.

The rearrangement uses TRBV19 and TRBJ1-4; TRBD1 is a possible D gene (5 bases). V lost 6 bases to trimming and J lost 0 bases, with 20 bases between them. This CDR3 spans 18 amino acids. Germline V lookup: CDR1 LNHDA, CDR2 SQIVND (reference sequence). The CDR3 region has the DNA TGTGCCAGTAGCCCCAGGGCCCGAAGCCGGCCAACTAATGAAAAACTGTTTTTT. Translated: CASSPRARSRPTNEKLFF.

In nucleotides, the CDR3 is TGCGCCAGCAGCTCGGCGGGACAGGTTTTGGATACGCAGTATTTT. This translates into CASSSAGQVLDTQYF. The chain joins TRBV5-1 to TRBJ2-3, with 8 bases aligning to TRBD1. CDR1 is SGHRS, CDR2 YFSETQ, per germline. The CDR3 covers 15 residues. V dropped 3 bases and J dropped 6; count of bases not matched to a gene: 9.

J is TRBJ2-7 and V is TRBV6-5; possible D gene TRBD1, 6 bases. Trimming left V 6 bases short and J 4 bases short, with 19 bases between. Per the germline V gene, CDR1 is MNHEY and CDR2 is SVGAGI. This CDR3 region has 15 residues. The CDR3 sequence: CASRVTGLRAYEQYF. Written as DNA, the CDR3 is TGTGCCAGCAGAGTTACAGGGCTTCGAGCGTACGAGCAGTACTTC.

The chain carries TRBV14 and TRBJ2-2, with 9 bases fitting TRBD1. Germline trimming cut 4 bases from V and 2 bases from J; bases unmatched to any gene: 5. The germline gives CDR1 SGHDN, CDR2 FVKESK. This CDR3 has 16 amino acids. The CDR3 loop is CASSLRTGVNTGELFF. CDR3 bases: TGTGCCAGCAGCCTACGGACAGGGGTCAACACCGGGGAGCTGTTTTTT. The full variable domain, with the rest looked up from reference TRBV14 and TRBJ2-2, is EAGVTQFPSHSVIEKGQTVTLRCDPISGHDNLYWYRRVMGKEIKFLLHFVKESKQDESGMPNNRFLAERTGGTYSTLKVQPAELEDSGVYFCASSLRTGVNTGELFFGEGSRLTVL.

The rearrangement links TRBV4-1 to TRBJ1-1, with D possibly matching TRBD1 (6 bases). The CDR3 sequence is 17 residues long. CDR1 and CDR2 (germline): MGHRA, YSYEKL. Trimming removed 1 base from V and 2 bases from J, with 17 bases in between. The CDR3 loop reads CASSQVRGLGKNTEAFF. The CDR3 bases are TGCGCCAGCAGCCAAGTTCGGGGGCTGGGGAAAAACACTGAAGCTTTCTTT.

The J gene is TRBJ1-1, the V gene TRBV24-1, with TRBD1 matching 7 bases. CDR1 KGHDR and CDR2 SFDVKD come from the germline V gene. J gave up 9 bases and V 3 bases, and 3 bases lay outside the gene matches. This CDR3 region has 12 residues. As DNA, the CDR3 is TGTGCCACCAGTGATGCGACAGGGAAAGCTTTCTTT. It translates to CATSDATGKAFF.

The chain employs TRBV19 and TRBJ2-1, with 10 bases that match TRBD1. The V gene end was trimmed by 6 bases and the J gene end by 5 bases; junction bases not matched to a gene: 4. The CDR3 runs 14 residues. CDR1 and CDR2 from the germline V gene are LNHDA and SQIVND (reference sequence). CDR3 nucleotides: TGTGCCAGTAGATGGACAGGGGGACACAATGAGCAGTTCTTC. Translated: CASRWTGGHNEQFF. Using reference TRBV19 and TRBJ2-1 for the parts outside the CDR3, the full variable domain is DGGITQSPKYLFRKEGQNVTLSCEQNLNHDAMYWYRQDPGQGLRLIYYSQIVNDFQKGDIAEGYSVSREKKESFPLTVTSAQKNPTAFYLCASRWTGGHNEQFFGPGTRLTVL.

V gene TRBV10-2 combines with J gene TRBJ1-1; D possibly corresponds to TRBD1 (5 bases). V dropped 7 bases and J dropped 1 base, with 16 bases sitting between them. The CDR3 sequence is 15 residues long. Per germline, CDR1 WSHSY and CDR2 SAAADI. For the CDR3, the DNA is TGCGCCAGCATAGAAATTCGGGGCGGGAACACTGAAGCTTTCTTT. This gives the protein CASIEIRGGNTEAFF.

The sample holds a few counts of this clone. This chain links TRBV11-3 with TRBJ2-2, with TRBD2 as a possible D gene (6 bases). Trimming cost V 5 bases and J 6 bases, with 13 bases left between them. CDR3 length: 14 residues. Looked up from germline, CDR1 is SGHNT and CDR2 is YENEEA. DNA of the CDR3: TGTGCCAGCAGCCCAGGCGGGGTGGCCGGGGAGCTGTTTTTT. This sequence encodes CASSPGGVAGELFF.

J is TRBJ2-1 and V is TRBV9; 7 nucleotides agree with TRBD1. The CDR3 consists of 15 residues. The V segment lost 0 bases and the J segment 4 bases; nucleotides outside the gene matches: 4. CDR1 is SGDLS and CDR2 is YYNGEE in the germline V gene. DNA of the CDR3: TGTGCCAGCAGCGTAGAGGGGACAGCATACAATGAGCAGTTCTTC. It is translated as CASSVEGTAYNEQFF.

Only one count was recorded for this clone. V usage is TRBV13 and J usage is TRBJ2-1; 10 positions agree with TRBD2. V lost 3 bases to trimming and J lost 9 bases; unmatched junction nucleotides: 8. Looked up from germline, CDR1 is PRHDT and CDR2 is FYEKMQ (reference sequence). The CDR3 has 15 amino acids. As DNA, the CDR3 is TGTGCCAGCAGCTTGTGGTCTAGCGGGAGAAGTGAGCAGTTCTTC. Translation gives CASSLWSSGRSEQFF. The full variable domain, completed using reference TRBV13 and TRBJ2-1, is AAGVIQSPRHLIKEKRETATLKCYPIPRHDTVYWYQQGPGQDPQFLISFYEKMQSDKGSIPDRFSAQQFSDYHSELNMSSLELGDSALYFCASSLWSSGRSEQFFGPGTRLTVL.

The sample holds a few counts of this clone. The DNA for the CDR3 is TGTGCCAGCAGCGGGGGGACAGGGCAAAGGCAGCCCCAGCATTTT. Translation: CASSGGTGQRQPQHF. This rearrangement joins TRBV7-2 to TRBJ1-5; TRBD1 matches 9 bases. The ends lost 5 bases at V and 7 bases at J; junction bases unmatched: 9. CDR1 and CDR2 from the germline V gene are SGHTA and FQGNSA. The CDR3 length is 15 residues.

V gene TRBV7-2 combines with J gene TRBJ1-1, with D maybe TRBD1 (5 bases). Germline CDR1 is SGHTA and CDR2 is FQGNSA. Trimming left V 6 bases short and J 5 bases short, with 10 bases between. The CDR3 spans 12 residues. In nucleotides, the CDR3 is TGTGCCAGCAGTCTAGGGGTTACTGAAGCTTTCTTT. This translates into CASSLGVTEAFF.

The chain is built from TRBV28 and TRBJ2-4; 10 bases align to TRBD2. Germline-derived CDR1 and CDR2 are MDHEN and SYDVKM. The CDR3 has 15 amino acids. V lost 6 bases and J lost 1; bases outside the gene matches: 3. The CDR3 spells CASSPSGSAKNIQYF. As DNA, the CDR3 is TGTGCCAGCAGCCCTAGCGGGAGTGCCAAAAACATTCAGTACTTC.

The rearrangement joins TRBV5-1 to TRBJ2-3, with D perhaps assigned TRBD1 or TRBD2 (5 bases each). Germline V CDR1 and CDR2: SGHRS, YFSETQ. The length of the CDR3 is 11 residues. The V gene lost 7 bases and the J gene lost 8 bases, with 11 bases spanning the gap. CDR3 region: CASGGFGTQYF. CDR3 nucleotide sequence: TGCGCCAGCGGGGGATTTGGTACGCAGTATTTT.